This TCR beta chain was captured by sequencing in a study of shared clonotypes between healthy human individuals. Study conclusions and caveats: Estimated richness was generally greater in naive than memory subsets.

Cells designated naive CD8 were CD45RO-negative and were positively selected for CCR7, with terminally differentiated effector memory CD45RA+ cells excluded. The table came from immunoSEQ multiplex PCR; TCRdb's copy has only in-frame clones and leaves some out. The table has about 1,900,000 clones, roughly 95% seen once. With respect to this clone: Its antigen is as yet unknown.

Per the germline V gene, CDR1 is SGHTS and CDR2 is YDEGEE. V trimming: 3 bases; J trimming: 2 bases; junction bases outside the gene matches: 5. The CDR3 has 15 amino acids. Material: naive CD8+ T cells sorted from blood. The source is a man between 18 and 35 years old in good health. The chain recombines TRBV5-8 with TRBJ2-1; 7 bases map to TRBD1. The CDR3 region is CASSYEGAAYNEQFF. DNA of the CDR3: TGTGCCAGCAGCTACGAGGGGGCCGCCTACAATGAGCAGTTCTTC.